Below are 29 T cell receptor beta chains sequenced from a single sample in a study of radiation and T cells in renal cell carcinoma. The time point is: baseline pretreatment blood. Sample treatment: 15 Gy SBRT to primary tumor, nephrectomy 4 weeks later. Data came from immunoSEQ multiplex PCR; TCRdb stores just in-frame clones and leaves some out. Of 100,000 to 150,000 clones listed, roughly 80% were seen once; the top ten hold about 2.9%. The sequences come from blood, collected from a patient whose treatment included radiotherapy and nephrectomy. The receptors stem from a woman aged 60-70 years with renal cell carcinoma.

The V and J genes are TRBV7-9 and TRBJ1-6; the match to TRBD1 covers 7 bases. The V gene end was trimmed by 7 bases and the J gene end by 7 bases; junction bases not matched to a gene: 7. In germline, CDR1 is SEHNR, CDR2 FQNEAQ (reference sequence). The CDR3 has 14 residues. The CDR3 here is CASNPTGRNSPLHF. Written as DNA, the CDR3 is TGTGCCAGCAATCCGACAGGGCGAAATTCACCCCTCCACTTT.

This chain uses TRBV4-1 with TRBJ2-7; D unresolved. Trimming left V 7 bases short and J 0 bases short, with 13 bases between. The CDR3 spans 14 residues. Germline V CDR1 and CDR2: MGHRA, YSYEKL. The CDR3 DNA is TGCGCCAGCACAGTTTCCGTAAACTCCTACGAGCAGTACTTC. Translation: CASTVSVNSYEQYF.

The CDR3 region has the DNA TGTGCCAGCAGTTCCTCTAGTAAAAAACTGTTTTTT. Residues: CASSSSSKKLFF. This sequence joins TRBV6-5 and TRBJ1-4; D unclear. The CDR3 is 12 amino acids. Per the germline V gene, CDR1 is MNHEY and CDR2 is SVGAGI. V dropped 4 bases and J dropped 9 bases, with 9 bases sitting between them.

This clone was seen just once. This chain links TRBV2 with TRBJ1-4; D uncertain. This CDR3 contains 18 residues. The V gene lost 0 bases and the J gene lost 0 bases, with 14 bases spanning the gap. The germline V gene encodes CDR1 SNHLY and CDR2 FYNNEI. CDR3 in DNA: TGTGCCAGCAGTGAAGCCTGGAGAGTGGCGGCAACTAATGAAAAACTGTTTTTT. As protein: CASSEAWRVAATNEKLFF.

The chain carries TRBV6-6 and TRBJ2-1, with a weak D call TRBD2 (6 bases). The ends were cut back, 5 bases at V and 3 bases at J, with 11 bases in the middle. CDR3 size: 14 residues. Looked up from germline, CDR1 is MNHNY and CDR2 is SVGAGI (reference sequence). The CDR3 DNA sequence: TGTGCCAGCAGTATCGGGACTCTCTACAATGAGCAGTTCTTC. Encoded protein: CASSIGTLYNEQFF.

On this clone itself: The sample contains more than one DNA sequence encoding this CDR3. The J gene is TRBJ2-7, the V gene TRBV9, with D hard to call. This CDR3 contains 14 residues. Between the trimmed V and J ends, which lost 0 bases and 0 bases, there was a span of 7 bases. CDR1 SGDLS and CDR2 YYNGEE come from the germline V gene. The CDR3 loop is CASSVGGSSYEQYF. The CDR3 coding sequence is TGTGCCAGCAGCGTAGGAGGAAGCTCCTACGAGCAGTACTTC.

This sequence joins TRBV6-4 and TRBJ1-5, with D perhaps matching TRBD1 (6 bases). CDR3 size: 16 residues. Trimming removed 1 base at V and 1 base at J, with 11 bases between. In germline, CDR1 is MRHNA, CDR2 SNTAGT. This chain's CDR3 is CASSDFQGKSNQPQHF. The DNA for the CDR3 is TGTGCCAGCAGTGACTTTCAGGGGAAGAGCAATCAGCCCCAGCATTTT.

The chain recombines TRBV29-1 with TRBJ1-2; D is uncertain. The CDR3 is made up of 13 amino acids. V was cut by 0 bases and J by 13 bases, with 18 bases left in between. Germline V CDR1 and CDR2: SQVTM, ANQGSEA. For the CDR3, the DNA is TGCAGCGTTGAAGACGCTACTACCCCTGCGGGCACCTTC. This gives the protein CSVEDATTPAGTF.

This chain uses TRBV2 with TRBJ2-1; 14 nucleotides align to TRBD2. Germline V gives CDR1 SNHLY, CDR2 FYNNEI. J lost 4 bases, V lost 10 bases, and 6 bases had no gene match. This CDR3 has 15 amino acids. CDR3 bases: TGTGCCACCAAAAGACTAGCGGGGGGGTACAATGAGCAGTTCTTC. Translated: CATKRLAGGYNEQFF.

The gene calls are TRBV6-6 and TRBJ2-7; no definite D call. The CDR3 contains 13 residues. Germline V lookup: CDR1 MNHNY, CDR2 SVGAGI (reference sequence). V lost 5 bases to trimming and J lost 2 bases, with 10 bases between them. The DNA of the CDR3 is TGTGCCAGCAGTCTTTCGGAAGCCTACGAGCAGTACTTC. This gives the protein CASSLSEAYEQYF.

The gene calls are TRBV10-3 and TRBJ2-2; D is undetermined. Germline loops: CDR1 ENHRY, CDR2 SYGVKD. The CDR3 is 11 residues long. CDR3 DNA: TGTGCTTCCCAAAGGGCCGGGGAGCTGTTTTTT. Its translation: CASQRAGELFF.

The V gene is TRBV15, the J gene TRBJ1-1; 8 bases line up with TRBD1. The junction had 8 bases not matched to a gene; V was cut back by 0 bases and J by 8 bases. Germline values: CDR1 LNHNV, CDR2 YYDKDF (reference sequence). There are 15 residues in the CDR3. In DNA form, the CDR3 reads TGTGCCACCAGCAGAGACCTTACAGGGGGTCAGGAAGCTTTCTTT. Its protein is CATSRDLTGGQEAFF.

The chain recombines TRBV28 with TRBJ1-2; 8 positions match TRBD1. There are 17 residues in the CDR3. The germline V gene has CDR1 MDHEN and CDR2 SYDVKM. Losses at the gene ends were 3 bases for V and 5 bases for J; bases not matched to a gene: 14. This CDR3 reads CASSFPSIQGAGYGYTF. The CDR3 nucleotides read TGTGCCAGCAGTTTCCCATCAATTCAGGGGGCTGGGTATGGCTACACCTTC.

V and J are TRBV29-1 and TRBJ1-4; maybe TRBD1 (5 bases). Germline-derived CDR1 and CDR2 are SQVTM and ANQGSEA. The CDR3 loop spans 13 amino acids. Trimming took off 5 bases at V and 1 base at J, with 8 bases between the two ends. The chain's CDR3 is CSVTGQTNEKLFF. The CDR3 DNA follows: TGCAGCGTTACCGGACAAACTAATGAAAAACTGTTTTTT.

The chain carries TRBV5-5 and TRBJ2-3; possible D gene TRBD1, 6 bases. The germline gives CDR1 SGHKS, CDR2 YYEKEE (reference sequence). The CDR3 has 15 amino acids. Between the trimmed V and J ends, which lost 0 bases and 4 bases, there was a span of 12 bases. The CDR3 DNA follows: TGTGCCAGCAGCTTGGTAGTAACAGGGCCAGATACGCAGTATTTT. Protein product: CASSLVVTGPDTQYF.

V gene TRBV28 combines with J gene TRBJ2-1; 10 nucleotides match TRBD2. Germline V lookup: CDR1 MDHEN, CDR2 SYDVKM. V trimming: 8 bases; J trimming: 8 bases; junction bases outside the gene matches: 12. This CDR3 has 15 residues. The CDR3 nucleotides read TGTGCCAGCGAGGCTAGCGGGAGTTTTATCGATGAGCAGTTCTTC. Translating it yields CASEASGSFIDEQFF. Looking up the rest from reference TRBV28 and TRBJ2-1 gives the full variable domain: DVKVTQSSRYLVKRTGEKVFLECVQDMDHENMFWYRQDPGLGLRLIYFSYDVKMKEKGDIPEGYSVSREKKERFSLILESASTNQTSMYLCASEASGSFIDEQFFGPGTRLTVL.

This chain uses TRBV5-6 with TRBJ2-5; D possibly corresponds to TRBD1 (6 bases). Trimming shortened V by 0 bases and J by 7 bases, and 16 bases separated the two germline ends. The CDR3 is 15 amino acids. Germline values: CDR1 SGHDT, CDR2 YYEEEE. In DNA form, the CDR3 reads TGTGCCAGCAGCTTGGCCATAGGACAGCGCGGGACCCAGTACTTC. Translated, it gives CASSLAIGQRGTQYF.

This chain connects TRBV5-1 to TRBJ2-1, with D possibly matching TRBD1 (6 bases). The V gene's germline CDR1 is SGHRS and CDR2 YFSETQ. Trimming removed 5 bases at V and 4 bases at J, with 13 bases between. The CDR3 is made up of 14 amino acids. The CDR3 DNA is TGCGCCAGCAGACCCGGACAGACATACAATGAGCAGTTCTTC. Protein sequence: CASRPGQTYNEQFF.

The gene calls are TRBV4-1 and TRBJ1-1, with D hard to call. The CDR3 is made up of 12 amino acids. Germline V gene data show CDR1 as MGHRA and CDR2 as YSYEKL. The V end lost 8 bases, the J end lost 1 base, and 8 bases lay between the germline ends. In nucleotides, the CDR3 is TGCGCCAGCCGGGCCTCGAACACTGAAGCTTTCTTT. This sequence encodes CASRASNTEAFF.

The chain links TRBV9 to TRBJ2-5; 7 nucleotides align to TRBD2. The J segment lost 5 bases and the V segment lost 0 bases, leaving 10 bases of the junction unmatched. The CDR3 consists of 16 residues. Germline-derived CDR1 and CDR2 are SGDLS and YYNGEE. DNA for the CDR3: TGTGCCAGCAGCGTAGTAGGCGCGGGAGTCTTGGAGACCCAGTACTTC. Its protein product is CASSVVGAGVLETQYF.

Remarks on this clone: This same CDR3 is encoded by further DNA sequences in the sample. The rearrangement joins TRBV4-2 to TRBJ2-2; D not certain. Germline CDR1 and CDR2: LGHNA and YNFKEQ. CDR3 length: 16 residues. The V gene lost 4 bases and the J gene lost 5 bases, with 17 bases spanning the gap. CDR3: CASSPMAIGGTGELFF. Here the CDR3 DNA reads TGTGCCAGCAGCCCTATGGCGATTGGTGGGACCGGGGAGCTGTTTTTT.

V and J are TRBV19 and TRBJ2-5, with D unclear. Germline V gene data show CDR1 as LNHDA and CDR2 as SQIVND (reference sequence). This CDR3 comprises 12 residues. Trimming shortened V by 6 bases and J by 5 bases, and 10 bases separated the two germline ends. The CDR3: CASRGNSETQYF. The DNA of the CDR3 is TGTGCCAGTAGGGGTAATTCGGAGACCCAGTACTTC.

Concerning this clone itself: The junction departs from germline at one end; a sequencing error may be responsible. The CDR3 region has the DNA TGTGCCAGCAGCTTCAGATCGGGACAGGGTCGGGGGAGAGACTTC. Translating it yields CASSFRSGQGRGRDF. The chain links TRBV5-6 to TRBJ2-7, with 9 nucleotides matching TRBD1. Looked up from germline, CDR1 is SGHDT and CDR2 is YYEEEE. The length of the CDR3 is 15 residues.

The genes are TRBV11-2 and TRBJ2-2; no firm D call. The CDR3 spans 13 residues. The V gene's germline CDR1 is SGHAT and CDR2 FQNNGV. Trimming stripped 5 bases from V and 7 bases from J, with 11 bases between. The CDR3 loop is CASSRFTDGELFF. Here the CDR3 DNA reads TGTGCCAGCAGCCGATTTACGGACGGGGAGCTGTTTTTT.

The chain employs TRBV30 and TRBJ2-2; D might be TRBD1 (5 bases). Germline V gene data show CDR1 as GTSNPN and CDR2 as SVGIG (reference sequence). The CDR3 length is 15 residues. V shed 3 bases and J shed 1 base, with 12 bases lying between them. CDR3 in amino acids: CAWRAGLGNTGELFF. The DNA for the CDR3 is TGTGCCTGGAGAGCAGGGCTCGGGAACACCGGGGAGCTGTTTTTT. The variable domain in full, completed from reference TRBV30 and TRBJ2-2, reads SQTIHQWPATLVQPVGSPLSLECTVEGTSNPNLYWYRQAAGRGLQLLFYSVGIGQISSEVPQNLSASRPQDRQFILSSKKLLLSDSGFYLCAWRAGLGNTGELFFGEGSRLTVL.

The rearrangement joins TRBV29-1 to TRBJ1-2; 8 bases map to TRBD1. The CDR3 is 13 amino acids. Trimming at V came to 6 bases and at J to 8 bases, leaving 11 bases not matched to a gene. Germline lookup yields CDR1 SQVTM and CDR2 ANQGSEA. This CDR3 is CSVNARGRVGYTF. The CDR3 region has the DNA TGCAGCGTCAACGCCAGGGGGCGCGTAGGCTACACCTTC.

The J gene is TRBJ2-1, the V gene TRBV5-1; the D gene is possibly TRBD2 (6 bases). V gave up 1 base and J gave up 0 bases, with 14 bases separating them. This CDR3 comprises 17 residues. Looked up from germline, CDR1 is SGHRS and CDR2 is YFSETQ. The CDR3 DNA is TGCGCCAGCAGCTTGTTTACGGGAGTTGGCTCCTACAATGAGCAGTTCTTC. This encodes CASSLFTGVGSYNEQFF.

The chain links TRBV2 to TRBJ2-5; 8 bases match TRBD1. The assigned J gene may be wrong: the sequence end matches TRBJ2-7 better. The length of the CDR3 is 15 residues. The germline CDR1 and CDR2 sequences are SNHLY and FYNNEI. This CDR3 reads CASSEAQGQEYEQYF. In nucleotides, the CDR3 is TGTGCCAGCAGTGAAGCTCAGGGACAGGAGTACGAGCAGTACTTC.

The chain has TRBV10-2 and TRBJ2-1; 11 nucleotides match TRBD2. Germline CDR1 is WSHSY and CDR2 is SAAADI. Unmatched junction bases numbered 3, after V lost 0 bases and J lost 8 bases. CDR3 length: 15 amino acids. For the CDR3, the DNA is TGCGCCAGCAGTGAGTCTAGCGGGGGGGCGCATGAGCAGTTCTTC. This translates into CASSESSGGAHEQFF.